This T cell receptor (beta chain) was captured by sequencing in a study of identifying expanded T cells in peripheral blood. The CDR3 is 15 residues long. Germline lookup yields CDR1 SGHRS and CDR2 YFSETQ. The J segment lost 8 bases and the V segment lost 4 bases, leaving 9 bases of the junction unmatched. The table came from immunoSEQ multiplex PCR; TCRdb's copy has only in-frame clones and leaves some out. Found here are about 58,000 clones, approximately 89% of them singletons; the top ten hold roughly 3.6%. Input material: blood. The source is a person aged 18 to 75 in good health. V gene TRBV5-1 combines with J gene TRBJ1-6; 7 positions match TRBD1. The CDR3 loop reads CASSLNRQGDSPLHF. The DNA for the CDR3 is TGCGCCAGCAGCCTGAATAGACAGGGTGATTCACCCCTCCACTTT.